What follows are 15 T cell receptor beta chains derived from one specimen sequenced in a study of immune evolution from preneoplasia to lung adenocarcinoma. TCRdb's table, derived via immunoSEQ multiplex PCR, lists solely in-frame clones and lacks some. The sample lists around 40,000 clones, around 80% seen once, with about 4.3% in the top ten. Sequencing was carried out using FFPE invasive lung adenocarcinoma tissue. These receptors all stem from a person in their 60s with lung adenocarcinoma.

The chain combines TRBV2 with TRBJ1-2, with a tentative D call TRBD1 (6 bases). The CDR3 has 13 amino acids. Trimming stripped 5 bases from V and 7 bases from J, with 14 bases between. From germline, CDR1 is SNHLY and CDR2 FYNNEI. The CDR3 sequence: CASSLFEGGGYTF. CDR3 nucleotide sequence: TGTGCCAGCAGTTTGTTCGAGGGGGGTGGCTACACCTTC.

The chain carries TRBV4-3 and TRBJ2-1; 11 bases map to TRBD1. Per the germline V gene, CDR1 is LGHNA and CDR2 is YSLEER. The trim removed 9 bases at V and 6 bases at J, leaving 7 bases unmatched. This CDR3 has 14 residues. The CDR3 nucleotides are TGCGCCAGATCTCGGGACAGGGGGGGCAATGAGCAGTTCTTC. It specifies CARSRDRGGNEQFF.

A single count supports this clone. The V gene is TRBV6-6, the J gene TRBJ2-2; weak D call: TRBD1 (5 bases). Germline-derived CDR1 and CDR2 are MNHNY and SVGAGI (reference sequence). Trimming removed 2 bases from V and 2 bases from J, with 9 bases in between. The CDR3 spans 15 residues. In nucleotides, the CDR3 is TGTGCCAGCAGTTACGCGACAGCAAACACCGGGGAGCTGTTTTTT. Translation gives CASSYATANTGELFF.

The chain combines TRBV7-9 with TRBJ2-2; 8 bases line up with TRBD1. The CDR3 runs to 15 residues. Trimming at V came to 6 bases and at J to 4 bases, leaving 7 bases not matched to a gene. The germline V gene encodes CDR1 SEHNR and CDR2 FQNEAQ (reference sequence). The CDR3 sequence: CASRSTGGTTGELFF. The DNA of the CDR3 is TGTGCCAGCAGGTCCACAGGGGGTACCACCGGGGAGCTGTTTTTT. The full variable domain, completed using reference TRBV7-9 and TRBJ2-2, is DTGVSQNPRHKITKRGQNVTFRCDPISEHNRLYWYRQTLGQGPEFLTYFQNEAQLEKSRLLSDRFSAERPKGSFSTLEIQRTEQGDSAMYLCASRSTGGTTGELFFGEGSRLTVL.

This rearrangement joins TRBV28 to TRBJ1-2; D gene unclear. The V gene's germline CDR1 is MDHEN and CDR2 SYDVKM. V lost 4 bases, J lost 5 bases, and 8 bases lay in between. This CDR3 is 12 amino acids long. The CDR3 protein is CASSSTKYGYTF. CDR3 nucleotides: TGTGCCAGCAGTTCAACGAAATATGGCTACACCTTC.

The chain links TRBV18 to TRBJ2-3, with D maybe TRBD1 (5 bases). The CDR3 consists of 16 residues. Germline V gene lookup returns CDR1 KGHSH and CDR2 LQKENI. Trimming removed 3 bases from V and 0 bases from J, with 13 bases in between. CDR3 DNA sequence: TGTGCCAGCTCACCTCAGGCAGGGATGAGCACAGATACGCAGTATTTT. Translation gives CASSPQAGMSTDTQYF.

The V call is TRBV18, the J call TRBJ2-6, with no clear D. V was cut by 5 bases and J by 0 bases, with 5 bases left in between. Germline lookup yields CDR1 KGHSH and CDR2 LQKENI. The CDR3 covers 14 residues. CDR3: CASSSNSGANVLTF. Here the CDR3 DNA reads TGTGCCAGCTCATCAAACTCTGGGGCCAACGTCCTGACTTTC.

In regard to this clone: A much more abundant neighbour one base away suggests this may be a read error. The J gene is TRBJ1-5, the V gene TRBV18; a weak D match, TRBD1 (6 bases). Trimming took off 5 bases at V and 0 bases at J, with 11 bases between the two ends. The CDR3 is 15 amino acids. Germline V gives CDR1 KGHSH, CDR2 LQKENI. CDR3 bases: TGTGCCAGCTCATCGGGGGCAATTAGCAATCAGCCCCAGCATTTT. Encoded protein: CASSSGAISNQPQHF.

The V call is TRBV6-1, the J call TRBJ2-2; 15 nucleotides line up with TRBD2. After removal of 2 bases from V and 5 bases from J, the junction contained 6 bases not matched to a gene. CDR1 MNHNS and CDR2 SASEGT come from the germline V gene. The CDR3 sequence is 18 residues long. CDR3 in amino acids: CASSESGLAGGPTGELFF. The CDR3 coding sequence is TGTGCCAGCAGTGAAAGTGGACTAGCGGGAGGGCCAACCGGGGAGCTGTTTTTT.

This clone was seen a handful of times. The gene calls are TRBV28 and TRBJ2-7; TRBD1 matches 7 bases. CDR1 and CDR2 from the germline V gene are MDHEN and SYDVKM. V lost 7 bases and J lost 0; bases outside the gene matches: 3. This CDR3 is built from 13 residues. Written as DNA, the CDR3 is TGTGCCAGCAAGGGACAGAGCTCCTACGAGCAGTACTTC. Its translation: CASKGQSSYEQYF.

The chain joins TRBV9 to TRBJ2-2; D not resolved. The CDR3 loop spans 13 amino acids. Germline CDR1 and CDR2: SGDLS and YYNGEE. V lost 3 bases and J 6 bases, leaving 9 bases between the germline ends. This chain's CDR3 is CASSASVPGELFF. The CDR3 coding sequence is TGTGCCAGCAGCGCGTCAGTCCCCGGGGAGCTGTTTTTT.

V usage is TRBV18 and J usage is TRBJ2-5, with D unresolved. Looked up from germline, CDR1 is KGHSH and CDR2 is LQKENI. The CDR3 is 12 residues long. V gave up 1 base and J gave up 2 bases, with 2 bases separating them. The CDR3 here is CASSPRQETQYF. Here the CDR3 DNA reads TGTGCCAGCTCACCACGACAAGAGACCCAGTACTTC.

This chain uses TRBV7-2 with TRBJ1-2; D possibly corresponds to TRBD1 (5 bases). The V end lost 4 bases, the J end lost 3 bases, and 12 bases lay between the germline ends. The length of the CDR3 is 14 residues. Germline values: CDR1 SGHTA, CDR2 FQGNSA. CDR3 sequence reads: CASSYRDGDYGYTF. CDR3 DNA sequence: TGTGCCAGCAGCTACCGGGACGGGGACTATGGCTACACCTTC.

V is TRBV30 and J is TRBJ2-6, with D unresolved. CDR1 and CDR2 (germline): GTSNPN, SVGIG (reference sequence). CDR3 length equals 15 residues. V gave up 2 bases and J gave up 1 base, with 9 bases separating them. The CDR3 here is CAWSQRVSGANVLTF. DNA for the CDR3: TGTGCCTGGAGTCAACGAGTATCTGGGGCCAACGTCCTGACTTTC.

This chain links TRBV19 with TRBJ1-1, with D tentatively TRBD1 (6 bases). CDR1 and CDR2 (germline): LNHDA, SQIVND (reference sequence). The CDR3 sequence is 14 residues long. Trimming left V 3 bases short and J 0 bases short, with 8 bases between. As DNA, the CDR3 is TGTGCCAGTAGTATCGGACAGATGAACACTGAAGCTTTCTTT. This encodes CASSIGQMNTEAFF. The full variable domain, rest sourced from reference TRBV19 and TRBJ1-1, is DGGITQSPKYLFRKEGQNVTLSCEQNLNHDAMYWYRQDPGQGLRLIYYSQIVNDFQKGDIAEGYSVSREKKESFPLTVTSAQKNPTAFYLCASSIGQMNTEAFFGQGTRLTVV.